This T cell receptor (beta chain) was sequenced for a study of vaccination effects on CD4 cells after COVID-19. This clone was seen a handful of times. Its specificity is unknown. The junction departs from the called germline gene at one end, perhaps through a read error. Following culture for 9 to 11 days, CD4+ T cells were isolated. BNT162b2 vaccine or mRNA-1273 vaccine was given to participants in two doses. The CDR3 has 13 amino acids. Germline lookup yields CDR1 LNHDA and CDR2 SQIVND (reference sequence). Generated by immunoSEQ multiplex PCR, the TCRdb table keeps only in-frame clones and is missing some. The sample consists of roughly 40,000 clones, 65% to 75% of them appearing once.

The sequence was collected from a human donor who received a COVID-19 vaccine. J is TRBJ2-7 and V is TRBV19, with D maybe TRBD1 (6 bases). This specimen consisted of CD4+ T cells from PBMCs cultured without peptide, obtained after COVID-19 vaccination. The CDR3, as DNA: TGTGCCAGTATCAAAATCCCAGGGGCAGAGCCACACTTC. Its protein is CASIKIPGAEPHF.